This entry lists 10 T cell receptor beta chains sequenced from one sample in a study of beta chain features in type 1 diabetes. The sequenced template was cDNA made from the entire isolated RNA. Here immunoSEQ multiplex PCR was the method, and the copy in TCRdb shows in-frame clones only, minus some. The profile covers roughly 230,000 clones, with over 8.5% appearing a single time and about 0.037% taken by the ten largest. Sequencing input: naive CD4+ T cells from blood. All receptors derive from a woman between 18 and 29 years old in good health.

The J gene is TRBJ2-1, the V gene TRBV7-3, with a tentative D call TRBD1 (6 bases). Germline V gene lookup returns CDR1 SGHTA and CDR2 FQGTGA. V lost 4 bases, J lost 6 bases, and 19 bases lay in between. CDR3 length: 16 residues. The CDR3 sequence: CASSYPRGGLLNEQFF. CDR3 DNA: TGTGCCAGCAGCTACCCTCGTGGGGGCCTACTCAATGAGCAGTTCTTC.

This chain connects TRBV4-1 to TRBJ2-1, with 7 positions matching TRBD2. Germline values: CDR1 MGHRA, CDR2 YSYEKL. CDR3 length: 15 amino acids. Losses at the gene ends were 4 bases for V and 5 bases for J; bases not matched to a gene: 8. The CDR3 coding sequence is TGCGCCAGCAGCCCGATAGGGGAGGGAAACAATGAGCAGTTCTTC. Translated, it gives CASSPIGEGNNEQFF.

The V and J genes are TRBV18 and TRBJ2-1, with a possible D match to TRBD2 (6 bases). The CDR3 runs to 14 residues. The V gene lost 4 bases and the J gene lost 7 bases, with 14 bases spanning the gap. In germline, CDR1 is KGHSH, CDR2 LQKENI. The CDR3 nucleotides read TGTGCCAGCTCACTGGGACTCACTGGGAATGAGCAGTTCTTC. Protein sequence: CASSLGLTGNEQFF.

This chain links TRBV7-9 with TRBJ2-2; D is possibly TRBD2 (5 bases). Germline lookup yields CDR1 SEHNR and CDR2 FQNEAQ (reference sequence). V lost 6 bases to trimming and J lost 4 bases, with 15 bases between them. The CDR3 covers 15 residues. The CDR3: CASSDGRVPTGELFF. DNA for the CDR3: TGTGCCAGCAGTGACGGGCGGGTGCCCACCGGGGAGCTGTTTTTT.

The chain carries TRBV30 and TRBJ2-2, with a possible D match to TRBD2 (6 bases). V gave up 4 bases and J gave up 1 base, with 13 bases separating them. This CDR3 spans 15 amino acids. The germline V gene has CDR1 GTSNPN and CDR2 SVGIG (reference sequence). CDR3 in amino acids: CAWNLGGLNTGELFF. DNA of the CDR3: TGTGCCTGGAACCTTGGGGGACTGAACACCGGGGAGCTGTTTTTT.

For this clone: Other DNA sequences of this sample code for an identical CDR3. V and J are TRBV30 and TRBJ2-3; TRBD2 matches at 10 bases. The CDR3 runs to 15 residues. Looked up from germline, CDR1 is GTSNPN and CDR2 is SVGIG (reference sequence). J lost 6 bases, V lost 0 bases, and 6 bases had no gene match. Here the CDR3 reads CAWSVPSGGGDTQYF. The CDR3 nucleotides are TGTGCCTGGAGTGTGCCCAGCGGGGGGGGCGATACGCAGTATTTT.

The chain employs TRBV5-1 and TRBJ2-2, with TRBD1 identical over 9 bases. V shed 4 bases and J 5 bases; nucleotides not matched to a gene: 3. CDR1 is SGHRS and CDR2 is YFSETQ in the germline V gene. The CDR3 spans 14 residues. The CDR3 DNA reads as TGCGCCAGCAGCGCACAGGGGGCTACCGGGGAGCTGTTTTTT. Translation gives CASSAQGATGELFF.

This clone has just a few counts. The chain links TRBV6-5 to TRBJ2-3, with D unclear. The length of the CDR3 is 15 residues. Trimming removed 2 bases at V and 0 bases at J, with 9 bases between. Germline assignment: CDR1 MNHEY and CDR2 SVGAGI. The CDR3 DNA reads as TGTGCCAGCAGTTACGGTGGAGCTAGCACAGATACGCAGTATTTT. It specifies CASSYGGASTDTQYF.

The rearrangement links TRBV6-1 to TRBJ1-1; 10 bases fit TRBD1. Germline CDR1 reads MNHNS; CDR2 reads SASEGT. V was pared by 6 bases and J by 1 base, with 2 bases of the junction left unmatched. The CDR3 runs 14 residues. CDR3 region: CASSRDRGNTEAFF. As DNA, the CDR3 is TGTGCCAGCAGCCGGGACAGGGGGAACACTGAAGCTTTCTTT.

This chain links TRBV5-1 with TRBJ2-5, with a possible D match to TRBD1 (6 bases). V gave up 0 bases and J gave up 0 bases, with 6 bases separating them. Germline V gene data show CDR1 as SGHRS and CDR2 as YFSETQ. The CDR3 spans 14 residues. The DNA of the CDR3 is TGCGCCAGCAGCTTGGGACAGGACCAAGAGACCCAGTACTTC. Translation gives CASSLGQDQETQYF.